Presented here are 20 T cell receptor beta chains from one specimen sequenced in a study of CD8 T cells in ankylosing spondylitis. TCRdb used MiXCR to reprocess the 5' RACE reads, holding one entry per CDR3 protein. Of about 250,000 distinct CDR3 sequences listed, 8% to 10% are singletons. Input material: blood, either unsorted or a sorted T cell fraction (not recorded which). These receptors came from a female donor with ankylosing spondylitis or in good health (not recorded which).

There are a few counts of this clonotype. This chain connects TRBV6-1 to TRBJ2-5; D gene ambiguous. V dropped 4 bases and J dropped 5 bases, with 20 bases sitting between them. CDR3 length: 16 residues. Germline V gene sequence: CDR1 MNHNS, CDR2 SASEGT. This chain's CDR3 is CASSASLDRPMETQYF. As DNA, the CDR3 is TGTGCCAGCAGTGCTTCGTTGGACCGTCCCATGGAGACCCAGTACTTC.

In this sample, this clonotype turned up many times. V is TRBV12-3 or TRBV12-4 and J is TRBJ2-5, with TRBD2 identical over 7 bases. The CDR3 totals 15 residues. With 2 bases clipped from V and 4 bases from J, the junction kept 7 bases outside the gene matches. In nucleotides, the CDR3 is TGTGCCAGCAGTTTAAATGTGGGAGGGACAGAGACCCAGTACTTC. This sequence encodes CASSLNVGGTETQYF.

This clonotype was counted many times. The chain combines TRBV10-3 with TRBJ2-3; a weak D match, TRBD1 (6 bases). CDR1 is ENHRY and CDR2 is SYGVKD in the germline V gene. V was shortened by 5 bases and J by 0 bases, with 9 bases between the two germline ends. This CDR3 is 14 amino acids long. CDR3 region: CAISRDKSTDTQYF. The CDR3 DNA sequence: TGTGCCATCAGTCGGGACAAAAGCACAGATACGCAGTATTTT.

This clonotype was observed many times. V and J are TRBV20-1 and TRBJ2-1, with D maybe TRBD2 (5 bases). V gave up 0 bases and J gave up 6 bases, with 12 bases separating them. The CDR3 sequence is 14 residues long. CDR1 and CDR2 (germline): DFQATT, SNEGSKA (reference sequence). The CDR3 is CSARDRNSGNEQFF. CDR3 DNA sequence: TGCAGTGCTAGAGATAGGAACAGCGGCAATGAGCAGTTCTTC.

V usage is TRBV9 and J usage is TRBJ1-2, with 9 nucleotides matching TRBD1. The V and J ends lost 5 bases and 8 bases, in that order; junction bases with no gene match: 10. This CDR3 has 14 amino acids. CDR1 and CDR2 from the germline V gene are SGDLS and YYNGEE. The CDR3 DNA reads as TGTGCCAGCAGAGACCGGACAGGGGTGGGAGGCTACACCTTC. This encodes CASRDRTGVGGYTF.

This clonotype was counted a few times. CDR3 region: CASSLEAALSGNTIYF. The CDR3 DNA reads as TGTGCCAGCAGCTTAGAGGCAGCCCTGTCAGGAAACACCATATATTTT. This sequence joins TRBV7-9 and TRBJ1-3; D gene uncertain. Looked up from germline, CDR1 is SEHNR and CDR2 is FQNEAQ (reference sequence). CDR3 size: 16 residues. Trimming removed 1 base from V and 4 bases from J, with 14 bases in between.

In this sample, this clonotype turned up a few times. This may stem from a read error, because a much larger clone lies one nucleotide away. DNA for the CDR3: TGCTGTGCTAGAGATCTTAGACAACCGGCCGGGCCTTCTCCCTATAGCAATCAGCCCCAGCATTTT. As protein: CCARDLRQPAGPSPYSNQPQHF. The rearrangement links TRBV20-1 to TRBJ1-5; D gene uncertain. CDR3 size: 22 residues. Germline CDR1 DFQATT, CDR2 SNEGSKA (reference sequence).

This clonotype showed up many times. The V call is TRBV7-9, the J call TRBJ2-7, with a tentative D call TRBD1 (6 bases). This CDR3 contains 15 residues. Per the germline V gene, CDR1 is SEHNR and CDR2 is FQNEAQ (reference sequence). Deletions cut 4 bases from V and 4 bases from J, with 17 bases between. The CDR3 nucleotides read TGTGCCAGCAGCTACAGGGCGCCCGGGAATTACGAGCAGTACTTC. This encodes CASSYRAPGNYEQYF.

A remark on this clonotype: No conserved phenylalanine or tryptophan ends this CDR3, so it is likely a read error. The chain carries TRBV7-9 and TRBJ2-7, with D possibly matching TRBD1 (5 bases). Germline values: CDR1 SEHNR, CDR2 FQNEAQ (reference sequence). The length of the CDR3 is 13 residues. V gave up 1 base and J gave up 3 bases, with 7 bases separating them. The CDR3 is CASSLGQLYEQYL. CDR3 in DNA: TGTGCCAGCAGCTTAGGACAGCTCTACGAGCAGTACCTC.

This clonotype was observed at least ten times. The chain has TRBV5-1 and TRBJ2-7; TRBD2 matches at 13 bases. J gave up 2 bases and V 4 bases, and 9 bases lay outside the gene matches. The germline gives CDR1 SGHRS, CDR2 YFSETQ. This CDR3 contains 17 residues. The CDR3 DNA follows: TGCGCCAGCAGCAATAGGGGACTAGCGGGATCAACCTACGAGCAGTACTTC. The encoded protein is CASSNRGLAGSTYEQYF. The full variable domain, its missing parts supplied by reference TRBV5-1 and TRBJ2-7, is KAGVTQTPRYLIKTRGQQVTLSCSPISGHRSVSWYQQTPGQGLQFLFEYFSETQRNKGNFPGRFSGRQFSNSRSEMNVSTLELGDSALYLCASSNRGLAGSTYEQYFGPGTRLTVT.

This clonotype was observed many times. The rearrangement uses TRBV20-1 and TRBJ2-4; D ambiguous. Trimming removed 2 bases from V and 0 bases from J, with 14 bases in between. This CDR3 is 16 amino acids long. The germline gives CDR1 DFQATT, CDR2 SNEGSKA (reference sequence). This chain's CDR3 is CSARRLASVAKNIQYF. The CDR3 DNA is TGCAGTGCTAGAAGATTGGCCAGCGTAGCCAAAAACATTCAGTACTTC.

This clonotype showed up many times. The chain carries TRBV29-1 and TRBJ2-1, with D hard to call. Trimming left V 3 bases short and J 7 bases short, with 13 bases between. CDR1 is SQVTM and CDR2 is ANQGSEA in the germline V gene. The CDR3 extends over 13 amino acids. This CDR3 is CSVESQVGNEQFF. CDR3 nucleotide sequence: TGCAGCGTTGAGTCGCAGGTTGGGAATGAGCAGTTCTTC.

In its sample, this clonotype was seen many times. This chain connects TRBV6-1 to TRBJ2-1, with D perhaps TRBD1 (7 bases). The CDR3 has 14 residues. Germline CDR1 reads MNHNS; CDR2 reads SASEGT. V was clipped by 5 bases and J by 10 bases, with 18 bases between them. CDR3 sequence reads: CASSPGGFSPEQFF. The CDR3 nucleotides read TGTGCCAGCAGTCCAGGGGGGTTTTCGCCGGAGCAGTTCTTC.

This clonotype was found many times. The CDR3 is CASSLQGAYQPQHF. CDR3 DNA sequence: TGTGCCAGCAGTCTACAGGGAGCGTATCAGCCCCAGCATTTT. The rearrangement links TRBV6-5 to TRBJ1-5, with TRBD1 as a possible D gene (6 bases). The CDR3 extends over 14 amino acids. CDR1 and CDR2 (germline): MNHEY, SVGAGI. Trimming stripped 5 bases from V and 5 bases from J, with 13 bases between.

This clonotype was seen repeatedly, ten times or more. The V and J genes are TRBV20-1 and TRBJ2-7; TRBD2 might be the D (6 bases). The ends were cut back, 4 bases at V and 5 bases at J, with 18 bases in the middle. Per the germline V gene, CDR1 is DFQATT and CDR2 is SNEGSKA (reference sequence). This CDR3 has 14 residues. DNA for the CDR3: TGCAGTGCTACCCATGGCGGGGACGGGGACGAGCAGTACTTC. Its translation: CSATHGGDGDEQYF.

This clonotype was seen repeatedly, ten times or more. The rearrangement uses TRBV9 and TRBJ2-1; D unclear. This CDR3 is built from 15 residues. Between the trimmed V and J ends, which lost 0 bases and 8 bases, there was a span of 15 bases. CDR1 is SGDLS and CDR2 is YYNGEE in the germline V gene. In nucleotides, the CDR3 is TGTGCCAGCAGCGTAGGGGGTAGATTGGGCGATGAGCAGTTCTTC. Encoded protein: CASSVGGRLGDEQFF.

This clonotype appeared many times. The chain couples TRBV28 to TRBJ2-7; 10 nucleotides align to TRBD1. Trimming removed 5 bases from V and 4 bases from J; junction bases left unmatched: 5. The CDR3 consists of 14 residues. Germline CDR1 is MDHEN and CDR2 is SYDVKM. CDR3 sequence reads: CASSPPDRGYEQYF. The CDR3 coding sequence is TGTGCCAGCAGTCCTCCGGACAGGGGGTACGAGCAGTACTTC.

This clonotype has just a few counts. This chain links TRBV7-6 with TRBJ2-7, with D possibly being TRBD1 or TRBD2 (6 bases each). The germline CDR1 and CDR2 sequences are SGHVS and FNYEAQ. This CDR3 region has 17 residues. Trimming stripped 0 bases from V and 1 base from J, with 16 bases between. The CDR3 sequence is CASSLARWEDSSYEQYF. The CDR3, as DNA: TGTGCCAGCAGCTTAGCGAGATGGGAGGACAGTTCCTACGAGCAGTACTTC.

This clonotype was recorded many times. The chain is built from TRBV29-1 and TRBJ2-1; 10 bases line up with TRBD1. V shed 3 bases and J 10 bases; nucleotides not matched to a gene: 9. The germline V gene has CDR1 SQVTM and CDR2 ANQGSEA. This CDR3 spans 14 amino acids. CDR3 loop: CSVDHGQGVEEQFF. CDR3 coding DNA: TGCAGCGTTGATCATGGACAGGGGGTGGAGGAGCAGTTCTTC.

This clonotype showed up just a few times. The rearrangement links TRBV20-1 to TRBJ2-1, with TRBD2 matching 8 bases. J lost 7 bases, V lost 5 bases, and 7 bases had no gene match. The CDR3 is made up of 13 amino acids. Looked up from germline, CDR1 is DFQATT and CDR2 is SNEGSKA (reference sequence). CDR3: CSAPGTRLNEQFF. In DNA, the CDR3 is TGCAGTGCTCCCGGGACTAGACTTAATGAGCAGTTCTTC.